The 9 T cell receptor beta chains in this list originate from one sample, sequenced in a study of cytomegalovirus exposure and HLA in healthy donors. Use of 60 Vbeta and 13 Jbeta primers characterized the PCR. Data came from immunoSEQ multiplex PCR; TCRdb stores just in-frame clones and leaves some out. Of around 150,000 clones in the sample, 60% to 80% were seen once. The sample consisted of PBMCs. All receptors derive from a man between 18 and 29 years old in good health and CMV-seropositive.

The chain uses TRBV9 and TRBJ2-1, with D perhaps TRBD1 (7 bases). V lost 6 bases to trimming and J lost 1 base, with 17 bases between them. This CDR3 has 16 residues. The germline CDR1 and CDR2 sequences are SGDLS and YYNGEE. The CDR3 reads CASTPQGGASYNEQFF. As DNA, the CDR3 is TGTGCCAGCACCCCTCAGGGGGGCGCTTCCTACAATGAGCAGTTCTTC.

This chain joins TRBV9 and TRBJ2-6, with D possibly being TRBD1 (6 bases). Trimming took 3 bases from V and 2 from J, leaving 24 bases between them. The germline V gene has CDR1 SGDLS and CDR2 YYNGEE. The CDR3 spans 20 residues. CDR3 sequence reads: CASSGSQGNGLVAGANVLTF. CDR3 DNA sequence: TGTGCCAGCAGCGGCTCACAGGGTAATGGTTTAGTAGCTGGGGCCAACGTCCTGACTTTC.

V and J are TRBV4-2 and TRBJ2-3, with 7 bases aligning to TRBD2. The CDR3 is 17 residues long. Germline V gives CDR1 LGHNA, CDR2 YNFKEQ. The V segment lost 0 bases and the J segment 2 bases; nucleotides outside the gene matches: 8. CDR3 coding DNA: TGTGCCAGCAGCCAAGATGGAATAGCGGGCTACACAGATACGCAGTATTTT. This gives the protein CASSQDGIAGYTDTQYF.

Here the CDR3 reads CASSPVMASYEQYF. The CDR3 region has the DNA TGTGCCAGCAGTCCCGTTATGGCCTCCTACGAGCAGTACTTC. V and J are TRBV27 and TRBJ2-7, with no clear D. The CDR3 length is 14 residues. The V gene's germline CDR1 is MNHEY and CDR2 SMNVEV (reference sequence). Between the trimmed V and J ends, which lost 5 bases and 0 bases, there was a span of 11 bases.

This clone came up once. The chain links TRBV6-1 to TRBJ2-7; perhaps TRBD1 as D (6 bases). Trimming left V 2 bases short and J 0 bases short, with 14 bases between. The CDR3 spans 16 residues. The germline gives CDR1 MNHNS, CDR2 SASEGT. The CDR3 DNA reads as TGTGCCAGCAGTGAATTTCTTGGACAGAGCTCCTACGAGCAGTACTTC. The encoded protein is CASSEFLGQSSYEQYF.

The chain joins TRBV7-2 to TRBJ2-2; tentative D call: TRBD1 (5 bases). V gave up 6 bases and J gave up 4 bases, with 15 bases separating them. CDR1 and CDR2 from the germline V gene are SGHTA and FQGNSA. The CDR3 has 15 amino acids. CDR3 in amino acids: CASSIRRVGTGELFF. The CDR3 bases are TGTGCCAGCAGTATCCGCAGGGTCGGCACCGGGGAGCTGTTTTTT.

This chain joins TRBV6-5 and TRBJ1-1; 9 positions agree with TRBD1. The junction had 3 bases not matched to a gene; V was cut back by 7 bases and J by 3 bases. CDR3 length: 13 amino acids. The germline CDR1 and CDR2 sequences are MNHEY and SVGAGI. The CDR3 spells CASKGQGYTEAFF. In DNA, the CDR3 is TGTGCCAGCAAAGGACAGGGGTACACTGAAGCTTTCTTT.

A single count supports this clone. The chain uses TRBV7-2 and TRBJ1-5; TRBD1 matches at 9 bases. The germline gives CDR1 SGHTA, CDR2 FQGNSA. Losses at the gene ends were 5 bases for V and 6 bases for J; bases not matched to a gene: 11. The CDR3 runs 16 residues. The DNA of the CDR3 is TGTGCCAGCAGCCAACGAGGGACAGGGTTTAGTCAGCCCCAGCATTTT. Translated: CASSQRGTGFSQPQHF.

The gene calls are TRBV6-5 and TRBJ1-4; maybe TRBD1 (6 bases). Germline V gene data show CDR1 as MNHEY and CDR2 as SVGAGI. The CDR3 has 13 amino acids. The germline V and J ends were trimmed by 6 bases and 6 bases, with 11 bases remaining between them. The CDR3 DNA is TGTGCCAGCAGAGAAGGGGGGGATGAAAAACTGTTTTTT. Its translation is CASREGGDEKLFF.